Shown below are 27 T cell receptor beta chains from a single sample sequenced in a study of shared clonotypes between healthy human individuals. Naive CD8 isolation took CD45RO-negative cells positively selected for CCR7 and excluded terminally differentiated effector memory CD45RA+ cells. Some clones are missing from TCRdb's copy, which holds only in-frame ones; the method was immunoSEQ multiplex PCR. This sample has some 2 million clones, with about 95% found just once. Sequencing used naive CD8+ T cells sorted from blood. Source of these receptors: a man younger than 30 in good health.

For the CDR3, the DNA is TGTGCCAGCAGCCCCCTGTTGGACACTGAAGCTTTCTTT. It specifies CASSPLLDTEAFF. V usage is TRBV7-8 and J usage is TRBJ1-1, with D uncertain. This CDR3 has 13 residues. In germline, CDR1 is SGHVS, CDR2 FQNEAQ. V was trimmed by 5 bases and J by 3 bases, leaving 10 bases between them.

The rearrangement uses TRBV27 and TRBJ2-1, with 7 bases identical to TRBD2. The CDR3 has 13 amino acids. Germline trimming cut 2 bases from V and 10 bases from J; bases unmatched to any gene: 5. Germline values: CDR1 MNHEY, CDR2 SMNVEV (reference sequence). This CDR3 is CASSLLGTKEQFF. In nucleotides, the CDR3 is TGTGCCAGCAGTTTACTGGGGACTAAAGAGCAGTTCTTC.

The V call is TRBV27, the J call TRBJ2-2; perhaps D is TRBD1 or TRBD2 (6 bases each). Germline V gene lookup returns CDR1 MNHEY and CDR2 SMNVEV (reference sequence). V gave up 2 bases and J gave up 7 bases, with 14 bases separating them. The CDR3 is 15 amino acids. CDR3 protein: CASSLAGGFGGELFF. The DNA of the CDR3 is TGTGCCAGCAGTTTAGCCGGGGGCTTTGGCGGGGAGCTGTTTTTT.

The chain combines TRBV7-9 with TRBJ2-1; either TRBD1 or TRBD2 may fit D (5 bases each). This CDR3 is 18 amino acids long. In germline, CDR1 is SEHNR, CDR2 FQNEAQ (reference sequence). V was pared by 1 base and J by 9 bases, with 25 bases between. CDR3 residues: CASSLVGGQWAGRSEQFF. CDR3 DNA: TGTGCCAGCAGCTTAGTTGGGGGTCAGTGGGCAGGGCGGAGTGAGCAGTTCTTC.

The chain uses TRBV9 and TRBJ2-7, with D possibly being TRBD2 (6 bases). The CDR3 length is 14 residues. Germline values: CDR1 SGDLS, CDR2 YYNGEE. V lost 3 bases to trimming and J lost 4 bases, with 14 bases between them. In nucleotides, the CDR3 is TGTGCCAGCAGCGCTGGGGACTGGGGTTACGAGCAGTACTTC. Its translation: CASSAGDWGYEQYF.

The count of this clone is one. Other DNA sequences in the sample encode the same CDR3. Here the CDR3 DNA reads TGTGCCAGCAGTTACTCGGAGGGTTATCAGCCCCAGCATTTT. It yields the protein CASSYSEGYQPQHF. The chain is built from TRBV6-6 and TRBJ1-5; D call uncertain. Per the germline V gene, CDR1 is MNHNY and CDR2 is SVGAGI (reference sequence). This CDR3 is 14 amino acids long. Trimming removed 0 bases at V and 5 bases at J, with 8 bases between.

Note on this clone: This CDR3 is also generated by other DNA sequences in the sample. This chain joins TRBV4-3 and TRBJ1-2; 9 bases are a match to TRBD1. Trimming cost V 4 bases and J 5 bases; bases outside gene matches: 5. Germline V gene data show CDR1 as LGHNA and CDR2 as YSLEER. The CDR3 runs 14 residues. CDR3 amino acids: CASSPLGTGYGYTF. For the CDR3, the DNA is TGCGCCAGCAGCCCCCTAGGGACAGGGTATGGCTACACCTTC.

This clone was seen just once. This specimen includes other DNA sequences encoding the same CDR3. The genes are TRBV2 and TRBJ1-5, with D hard to call. Germline CDR1 reads SNHLY; CDR2 reads FYNNEI. The CDR3 loop spans 15 amino acids. The V and J ends lost 3 bases and 0 bases respectively, with 9 bases between them. This CDR3 is CASSEGSYSNQPQHF. CDR3 in DNA: TGTGCCAGCAGTGAGGGGTCGTATAGCAATCAGCCCCAGCATTTT. Combining the CDR3 with reference TRBV2 and TRBJ1-5 gives the whole variable domain EPEVTQTPSHQVTQMGQEVILRCVPISNHLYFYWYRQILGQKVEFLVSFYNNEISEKSEIFDDQFSVERPDGSNFTLKIRSTKLEDSAMYFCASSEGSYSNQPQHFGDGTRLSIL.

This sequence joins TRBV27 and TRBJ1-5; 7 bases line up with TRBD1. The junction had 3 bases not matched to a gene; V was cut back by 6 bases and J by 4 bases. Germline CDR1 MNHEY, CDR2 SMNVEV (reference sequence). This CDR3 comprises 13 residues. CDR3 loop: CASRVTGNQPQHF. Written as DNA, the CDR3 is TGTGCCAGCAGGGTGACAGGGAATCAGCCCCAGCATTTT.

The genes are TRBV10-2 and TRBJ1-2; D remains ambiguous. The CDR3 spans 14 residues. Looked up from germline, CDR1 is WSHSY and CDR2 is SAAADI. V lost 0 bases to trimming and J lost 5 bases, with 10 bases between them. The CDR3 bases are TGCGCCAGCAGTGAGTCGCAGCCTCGGTATGGCTACACCTTC. This translates into CASSESQPRYGYTF.

The rearrangement uses TRBV6-1 and TRBJ1-2; possibly TRBD1 for D (5 bases). Germline CDR1 reads MNHNS; CDR2 reads SASEGT. This CDR3 contains 14 residues. V was cut by 3 bases and J by 4 bases, with 12 bases left in between. The CDR3 is CASSDGGDGYGYTF. CDR3 in DNA: TGTGCCAGCAGTGACGGGGGGGACGGCTATGGCTACACCTTC.

The J gene is TRBJ2-3, the V gene TRBV7-9; 7 bases agree with TRBD2. The germline gives CDR1 SEHNR, CDR2 FQNEAQ (reference sequence). This CDR3 comprises 17 residues. V trimming: 5 bases; J trimming: 3 bases; junction bases outside the gene matches: 14. CDR3 residues: CASSHVIPGEGTDTQYF. The DNA for the CDR3 is TGTGCCAGCAGCCACGTTATCCCGGGGGAGGGAACAGATACGCAGTATTTT.

The chain uses TRBV7-9 and TRBJ2-3; D remains ambiguous. The CDR3 is 14 amino acids. Trimming removed 2 bases from V and 3 bases from J, with 9 bases in between. Per germline, CDR1 SEHNR and CDR2 FQNEAQ (reference sequence). The CDR3 reads CASSLPWRTDTQYF. In nucleotides, the CDR3 is TGTGCCAGCAGCTTACCGTGGCGGACAGATACGCAGTATTTT.

V is TRBV7-5 and J is TRBJ2-7; no check of the table's D call, TRBD1, against the DNA was made. TRBV7-5 is noted as a pseudogene. The CDR3 spans 18 residues. CDR3 DNA: TGTGCCAGAAGCTATCCCCGGACAGGGAACCTCCTACGGGGCGAGCAGTACTTC. Amino acid sequence: CARSYPRTGNLLRGEQYF.

J is TRBJ1-1 and V is TRBV9, with a possible D match to TRBD1 (6 bases). Germline lookup yields CDR1 SGDLS and CDR2 YYNGEE. This CDR3 is 18 amino acids long. V dropped 5 bases and J dropped 5 bases, with 28 bases sitting between them. CDR3 DNA: TGTGCCAGCAGTCCTTTACCGGGACAATACCCGGGAGGGACTGAAGCTTTCTTT. Residues: CASSPLPGQYPGGTEAFF.

V is TRBV4-2 and J is TRBJ2-5; 7 nucleotides agree with TRBD2. V trimming: 1 base; J trimming: 0 bases; junction bases outside the gene matches: 2. This CDR3 region has 15 residues. Per germline, CDR1 LGHNA and CDR2 YNFKEQ. The CDR3 DNA follows: TGTGCCAGCAGCCAAGCGGGGGGACACCAAGAGACCCAGTACTTC. Its protein product is CASSQAGGHQETQYF.

This chain links TRBV13 with TRBJ1-1; 7 bases map to TRBD1. CDR3 length: 12 amino acids. The trim removed 5 bases at V and 9 bases at J, leaving 6 bases unmatched. CDR1 is PRHDT, CDR2 FYEKMQ, per germline (reference sequence). CDR3 sequence reads: CASSPAGGKAFF. DNA of the CDR3: TGTGCCAGCAGCCCGGCAGGGGGTAAAGCTTTCTTT.

This chain links TRBV15 with TRBJ2-7, with TRBD1 matching 10 bases. CDR3 length: 16 amino acids. Germline loops: CDR1 LNHNV, CDR2 YYDKDF (reference sequence). With 3 bases clipped from V and 7 bases from J, the junction kept 12 bases outside the gene matches. The CDR3 DNA reads as TGTGCCACCAGCAGGGCTACCGGGACAGGGGAGGGGGAGCAGTACTTC. Amino acid sequence: CATSRATGTGEGEQYF.

This chain links TRBV27 with TRBJ1-1; D is unresolved. V was clipped by 4 bases and J by 0 bases, with 15 bases between them. The CDR3 is 16 amino acids. In germline, CDR1 is MNHEY, CDR2 SMNVEV (reference sequence). CDR3 amino acids: CASSSGPAYLNTEAFF. Here the CDR3 DNA reads TGTGCCAGCAGTTCCGGACCGGCGTATTTGAACACTGAAGCTTTCTTT.

The chain joins TRBV30 to TRBJ2-1, with 10 bases aligning to TRBD2. This CDR3 region has 17 residues. From germline, CDR1 is GTSNPN and CDR2 SVGIG (reference sequence). The V gene end was trimmed by 1 base and the J gene end by 5 bases; junction bases not matched to a gene: 11. The CDR3 nucleotides read TGTGCCTGGAGTGGGAGTAGCGGGGGGTCGATAGACAATGAGCAGTTCTTC. This translates into CAWSGSSGGSIDNEQFF.

The J gene is TRBJ2-7, the V gene TRBV11-2, with 7 nucleotides matching TRBD1. This CDR3 is 16 amino acids long. CDR1 SGHAT and CDR2 FQNNGV come from the germline V gene. V shed 3 bases and J 0 bases; nucleotides not matched to a gene: 8. CDR3 in amino acids: CASSLDGTASSYEQYF. As DNA, the CDR3 is TGTGCCAGCAGCTTGGACGGGACAGCGAGCTCCTACGAGCAGTACTTC.

A remark on this clone: The sample contains more than one DNA sequence encoding this CDR3. The chain recombines TRBV4-3 with TRBJ2-7; D unresolved. V was trimmed by 0 bases and J by 3 bases, leaving 9 bases between them. The CDR3 is made up of 14 amino acids. The germline V gene encodes CDR1 LGHNA and CDR2 YSLEER. CDR3 amino acids: CASSQEAVSYEQYF. In DNA form, the CDR3 reads TGCGCCAGCAGCCAAGAAGCAGTCAGCTACGAGCAGTACTTC.

V usage is TRBV6-6 and J usage is TRBJ1-1; 7 nucleotides match TRBD1. The germline CDR1 and CDR2 sequences are MNHNY and SVGAGI (reference sequence). This CDR3 is built from 14 residues. Trimming removed 4 bases from V and 0 bases from J; junction bases left unmatched: 2. DNA of the CDR3: TGTGCCAGCAGTTCCAGGGGGATGAACACTGAAGCTTTCTTT. Translated, it gives CASSSRGMNTEAFF.

This clone was counted a single time. The J gene is TRBJ2-7, the V gene TRBV4-2; TRBD2 aligns across 11 bases. Trimming removed 5 bases from V and 0 bases from J; junction bases left unmatched: 18. Germline loops: CDR1 LGHNA, CDR2 YNFKEQ. The CDR3 loop spans 20 amino acids. In nucleotides, the CDR3 is TGTGCCAGCAGCTCCCCCCCGGGACTAGCGGACCCCAGGAGCTCCTACGAGCAGTACTTC. This codes for CASSSPPGLADPRSSYEQYF.

Turning to this clone: Distinct nucleotide sequences in the sample also encode this CDR3. The chain uses TRBV19 and TRBJ2-7; a weak D match, TRBD1 (6 bases). The length of the CDR3 is 14 residues. From germline, CDR1 is LNHDA and CDR2 SQIVND (reference sequence). The V gene lost 2 bases and the J gene lost 0 bases, with 8 bases spanning the gap. Written as DNA, the CDR3 is TGTGCCAGTAGTATACAGGACAGCTCCTACGAGCAGTACTTC. This gives the protein CASSIQDSSYEQYF.

This chain uses TRBV7-6 with TRBJ2-2, with 15 bases lining up with TRBD2. Unmatched junction bases numbered 7, after V lost 5 bases and J lost 6 bases. CDR3 length: 17 residues. Germline V CDR1 and CDR2: SGHVS, FNYEAQ. The CDR3 coding sequence is TGTGCCAGCAGCCCGGGACTAGCGGGGGGAGTAGCCGGGGAGCTGTTTTTT. Translating gives CASSPGLAGGVAGELFF.

The sample holds one count of this clone. The chain combines TRBV4-1 with TRBJ2-5, with 7 bases fitting TRBD2. There are 16 residues in the CDR3. Per the germline V gene, CDR1 is MGHRA and CDR2 is YSYEKL. V was clipped by 2 bases and J by 5 bases; unmatched bases: 11. The DNA for the CDR3 is TGCGCCAGCAGCCAACTTGGGGGGGAGGCCCGGGAGACCCAGTACTTC. Protein sequence: CASSQLGGEARETQYF.